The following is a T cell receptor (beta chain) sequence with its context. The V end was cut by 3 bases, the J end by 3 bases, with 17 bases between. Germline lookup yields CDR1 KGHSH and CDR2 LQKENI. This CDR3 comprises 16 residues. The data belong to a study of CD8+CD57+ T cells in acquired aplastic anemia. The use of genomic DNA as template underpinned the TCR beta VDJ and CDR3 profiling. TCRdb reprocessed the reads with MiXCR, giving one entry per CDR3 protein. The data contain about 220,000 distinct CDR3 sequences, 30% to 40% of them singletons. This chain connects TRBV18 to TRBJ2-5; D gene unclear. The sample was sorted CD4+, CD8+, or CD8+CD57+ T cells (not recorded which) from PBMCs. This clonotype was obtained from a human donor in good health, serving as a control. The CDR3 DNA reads TGTGCCAGCTCACCCCGCCGCCTTCGCGGAGAAGAGACCCAGTACTTC. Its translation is CASSPRRLRGEETQYF.